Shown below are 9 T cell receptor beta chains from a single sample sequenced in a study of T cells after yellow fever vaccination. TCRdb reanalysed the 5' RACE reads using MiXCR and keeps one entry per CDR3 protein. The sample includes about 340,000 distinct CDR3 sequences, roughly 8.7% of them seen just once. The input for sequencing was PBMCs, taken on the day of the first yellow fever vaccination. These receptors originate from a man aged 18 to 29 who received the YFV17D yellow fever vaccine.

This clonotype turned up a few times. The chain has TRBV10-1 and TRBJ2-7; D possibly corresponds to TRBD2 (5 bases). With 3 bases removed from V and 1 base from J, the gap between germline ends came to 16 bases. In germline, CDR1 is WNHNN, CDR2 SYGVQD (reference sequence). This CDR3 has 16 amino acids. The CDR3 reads CASSDGPGGESYEQYF. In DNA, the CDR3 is TGCGCCAGCAGTGACGGGCCAGGTGGGGAGTCCTACGAGCAGTACTTC.

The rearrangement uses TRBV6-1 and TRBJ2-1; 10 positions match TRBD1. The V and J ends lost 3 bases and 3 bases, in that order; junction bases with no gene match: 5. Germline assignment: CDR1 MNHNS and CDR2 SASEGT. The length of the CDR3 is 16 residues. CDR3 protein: CASSDLGDRGYNEQFF. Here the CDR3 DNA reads TGTGCCAGCAGTGACCTAGGGGACAGGGGCTACAATGAGCAGTTCTTC.

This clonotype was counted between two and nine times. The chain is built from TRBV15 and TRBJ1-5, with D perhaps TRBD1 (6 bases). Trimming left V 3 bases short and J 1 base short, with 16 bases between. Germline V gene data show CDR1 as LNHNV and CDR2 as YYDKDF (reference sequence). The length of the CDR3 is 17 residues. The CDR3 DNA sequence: TGTGCCACCAGCAGGCCCCACAGGGCGGGGAGCAATCAGCCCCAGCATTTT. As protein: CATSRPHRAGSNQPQHF.

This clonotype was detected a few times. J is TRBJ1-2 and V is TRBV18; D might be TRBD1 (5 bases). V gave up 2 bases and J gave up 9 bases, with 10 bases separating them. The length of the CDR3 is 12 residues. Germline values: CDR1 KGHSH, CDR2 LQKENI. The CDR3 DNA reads TGTGCCAGCTCACCAAGAGGGGATAGCTACACCTTC. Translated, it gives CASSPRGDSYTF.

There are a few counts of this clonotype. The CDR3 DNA follows: TGTGCCTCGACCTGGGGCGGGTCCACAGATACGCAGTATTTT. Encoded protein: CASTWGGSTDTQYF. The V and J genes are TRBV6-1 and TRBJ2-3; D tentatively reads TRBD1 or TRBD2 (5 bases each). CDR3 length equals 14 residues. Trimming shortened V by 11 bases and J by 2 bases, and 17 bases separated the two germline ends. CDR1 and CDR2 from the germline V gene are MNHNS and SASEGT.

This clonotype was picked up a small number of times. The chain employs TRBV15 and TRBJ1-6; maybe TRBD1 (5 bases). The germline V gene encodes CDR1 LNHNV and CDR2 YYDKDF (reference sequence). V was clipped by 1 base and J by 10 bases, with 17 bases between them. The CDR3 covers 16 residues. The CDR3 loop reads CATSRGVTGEGSPLHF. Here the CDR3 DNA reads TGTGCCACCAGCAGAGGTGTCACAGGTGAGGGGTCACCCCTCCACTTT.

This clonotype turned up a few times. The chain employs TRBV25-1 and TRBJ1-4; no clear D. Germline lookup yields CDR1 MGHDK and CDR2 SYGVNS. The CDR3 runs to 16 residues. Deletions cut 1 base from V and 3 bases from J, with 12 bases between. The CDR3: CASSEWARTSNEKLFF. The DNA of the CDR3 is TGTGCCAGCAGTGAATGGGCCAGGACGTCTAATGAAAAACTGTTTTTT.

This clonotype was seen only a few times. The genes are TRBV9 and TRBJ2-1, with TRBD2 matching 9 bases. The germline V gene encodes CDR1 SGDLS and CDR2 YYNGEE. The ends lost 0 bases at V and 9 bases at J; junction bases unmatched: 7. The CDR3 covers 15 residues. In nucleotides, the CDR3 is TGTGCCAGCAGCGTAGGCGGGGGGGCCTCGGCTGAGCAGTTCTTC. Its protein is CASSVGGGASAEQFF.

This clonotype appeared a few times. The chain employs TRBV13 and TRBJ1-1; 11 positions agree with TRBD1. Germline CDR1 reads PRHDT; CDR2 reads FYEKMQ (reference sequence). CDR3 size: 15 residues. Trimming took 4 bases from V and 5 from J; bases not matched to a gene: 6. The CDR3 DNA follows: TGTGCCAGCAGCTGGGGACAGGGGGATGCAACTGAAGCTTTCTTT. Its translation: CASSWGQGDATEAFF. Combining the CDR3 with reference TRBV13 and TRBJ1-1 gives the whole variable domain AAGVIQSPRHLIKEKRETATLKCYPIPRHDTVYWYQQGPGQDPQFLISFYEKMQSDKGSIPDRFSAQQFSDYHSELNMSSLELGDSALYFCASSWGQGDATEAFFGQGTRLTVV.